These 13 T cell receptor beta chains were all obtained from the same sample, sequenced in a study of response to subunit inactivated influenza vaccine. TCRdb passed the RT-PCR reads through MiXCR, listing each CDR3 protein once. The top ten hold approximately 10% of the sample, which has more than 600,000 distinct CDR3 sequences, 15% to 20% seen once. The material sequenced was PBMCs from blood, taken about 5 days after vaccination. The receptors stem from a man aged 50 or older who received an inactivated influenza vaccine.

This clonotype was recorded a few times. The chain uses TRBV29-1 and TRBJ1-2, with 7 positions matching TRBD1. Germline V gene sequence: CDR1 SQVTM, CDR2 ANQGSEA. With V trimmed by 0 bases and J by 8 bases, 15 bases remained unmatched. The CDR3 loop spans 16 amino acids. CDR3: CSVEDRGTAVTEGYTF. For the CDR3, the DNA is TGCAGCGTTGAAGATCGAGGGACAGCCGTTACTGAGGGCTACACCTTC.

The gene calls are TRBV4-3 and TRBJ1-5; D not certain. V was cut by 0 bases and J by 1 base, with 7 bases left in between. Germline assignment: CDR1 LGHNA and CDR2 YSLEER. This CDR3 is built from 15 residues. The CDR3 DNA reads TGCGCCAGCAGCCAAGATCAGAGAAGCAATCAGCCCCAGCATTTT. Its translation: CASSQDQRSNQPQHF.

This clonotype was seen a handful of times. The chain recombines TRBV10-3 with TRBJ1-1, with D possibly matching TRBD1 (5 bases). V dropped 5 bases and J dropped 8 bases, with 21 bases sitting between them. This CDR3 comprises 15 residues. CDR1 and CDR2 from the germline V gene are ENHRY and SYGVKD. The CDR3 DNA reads TGTGCCATCAGTAACACGGGACGGAATTTTCACGAAGCTTTCTTT. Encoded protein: CAISNTGRNFHEAFF.

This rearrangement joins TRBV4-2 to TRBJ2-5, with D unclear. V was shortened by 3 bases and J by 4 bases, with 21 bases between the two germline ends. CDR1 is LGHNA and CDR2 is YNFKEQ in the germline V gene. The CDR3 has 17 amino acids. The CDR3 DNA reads TGTGCCAGCAGCCAGAGTGTTAGCTGGTCATCGGCAGAGACCCAGTACTTC. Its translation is CASSQSVSWSSAETQYF.

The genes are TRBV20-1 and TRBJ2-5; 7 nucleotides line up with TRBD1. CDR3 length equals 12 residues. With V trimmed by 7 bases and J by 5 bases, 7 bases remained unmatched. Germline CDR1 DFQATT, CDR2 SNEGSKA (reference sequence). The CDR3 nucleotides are TGCAGTGTACAGGGGCGCGGGGAGACCCAGTACTTC. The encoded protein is CSVQGRGETQYF.

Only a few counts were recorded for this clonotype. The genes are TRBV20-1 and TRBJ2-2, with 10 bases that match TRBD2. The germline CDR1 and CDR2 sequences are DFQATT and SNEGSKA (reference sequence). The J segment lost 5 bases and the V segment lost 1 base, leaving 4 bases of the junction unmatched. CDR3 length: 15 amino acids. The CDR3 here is CSARVGAGGTGELFF. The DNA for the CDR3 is TGCAGTGCTAGAGTGGGAGCGGGAGGGACCGGGGAGCTGTTTTTT.

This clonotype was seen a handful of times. The CDR3 bases are TGTGCCACCACCCCGGGACAGGGATTCTACGAGCAGTACTTC. Translation: CATTPGQGFYEQYF. This chain uses TRBV15 with TRBJ2-7, with 9 bases that match TRBD1. The V gene's germline CDR1 is LNHNV and CDR2 YYDKDF (reference sequence). V lost 7 bases, J lost 3 bases, and 7 bases stayed unmatched. This CDR3 contains 14 residues.

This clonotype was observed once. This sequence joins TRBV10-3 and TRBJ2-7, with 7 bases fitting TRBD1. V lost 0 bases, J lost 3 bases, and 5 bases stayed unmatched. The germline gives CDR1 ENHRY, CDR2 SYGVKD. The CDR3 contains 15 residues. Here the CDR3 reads CAISESRGINYEQYF. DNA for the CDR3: TGTGCCATCAGTGAGTCCAGGGGGATCAACTACGAGCAGTACTTC.

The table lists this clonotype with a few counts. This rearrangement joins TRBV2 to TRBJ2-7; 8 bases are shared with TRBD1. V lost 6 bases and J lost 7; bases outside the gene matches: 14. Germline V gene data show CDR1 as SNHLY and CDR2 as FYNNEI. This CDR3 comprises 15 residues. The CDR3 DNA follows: TGTGCCAGCAGCAATCATGACAGGGGTCGACGAGAGCAGTACTTC. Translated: CASSNHDRGRREQYF.

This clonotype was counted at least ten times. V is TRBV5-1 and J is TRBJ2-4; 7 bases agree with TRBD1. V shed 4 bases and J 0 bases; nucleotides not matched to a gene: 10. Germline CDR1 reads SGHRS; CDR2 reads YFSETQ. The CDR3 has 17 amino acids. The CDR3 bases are TGCGCCAGCAGCACCGGAGAGACAGGGATAGCCAAAAACATTCAGTACTTC. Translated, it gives CASSTGETGIAKNIQYF.

DNA for the CDR3: TGTGCCAGCAGCCAAGATAGCGGGGGGCATAGCTCCTACGAGCAGTACTTC. It is translated as CASSQDSGGHSSYEQYF. The chain recombines TRBV4-2 with TRBJ2-7; 10 bases are a match to TRBD2. CDR1 and CDR2 (germline): LGHNA, YNFKEQ. Trimming cost V 0 bases and J 0 bases; bases outside gene matches: 5. This CDR3 is built from 17 residues.

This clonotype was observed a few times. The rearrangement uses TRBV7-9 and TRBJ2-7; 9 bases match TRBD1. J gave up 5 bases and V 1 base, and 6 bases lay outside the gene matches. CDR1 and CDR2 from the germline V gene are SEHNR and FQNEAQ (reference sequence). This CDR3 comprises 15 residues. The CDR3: CASSLDRDRVDEQYF. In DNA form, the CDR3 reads TGTGCCAGCAGCTTAGACCGGGACAGGGTGGACGAGCAGTACTTC.

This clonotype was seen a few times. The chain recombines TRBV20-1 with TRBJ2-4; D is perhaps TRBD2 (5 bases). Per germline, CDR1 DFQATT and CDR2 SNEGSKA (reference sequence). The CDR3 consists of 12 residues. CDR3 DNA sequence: TGCTCCGTCGGGGTAGCCAAAAACATTCAGTACTTC. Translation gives CSVGVAKNIQYF.